This TCR beta chain was sequenced in a study of blood T cell repertoires in COVID-19. This clone was counted a single time. TCRdb's table, derived via immunoSEQ multiplex PCR, lists solely in-frame clones and lacks some. Here the sample spans some 500,000 clones, more than 75% being singletons. The CDR3 runs 14 residues. CDR1 is LGHNT, CDR2 FRNRAP, per germline. Trimming took off 1 base at V and 6 bases at J, with 12 bases between the two ends. Participants, roughly 18 to 90 years old, spanned 24 US areas. The sequenced sample consisted of PBMCs or T cells enriched from blood (not recorded which). The chain uses TRBV12-5 and TRBJ2-5, with D perhaps TRBD2 (5 bases). This receptor was obtained from a woman aged 40 to 50 who had recovered from COVID-19. CDR3 sequence (DNA): TGTGCTAGTGGTTTGGGAGCCGTAGCGAAGACCCAGTACTTC. Translating gives CASGLGAVAKTQYF.